Below, 2 T cell receptor beta chains from the same sample are listed, as sequenced in a study of healthy donors' naive CD4 and CD8 T cells. A linear amplification protocol produced the TCR libraries from around 510 ng of total RNA. TCRdb reprocessed the reads with MiXCR, giving one entry per CDR3 protein. This table holds approximately 180,000 distinct CDR3 sequences, under 85% found once. Sequencing input: naive CD4+ and CD8+ T cells sorted from blood, pooled from several donors. The receptors come from a pool of human donors in good health; the sample pools cells from several healthy donors.

The chain is built from TRBV29-1 and TRBJ1-1; tentatively, D is TRBD1 (6 bases). The CDR3 length is 14 residues. The V end was cut by 1 base, the J end by 0 bases, with 9 bases between. Germline V gene lookup returns CDR1 SQVTM and CDR2 ANQGSEA. The CDR3 region has the DNA TGCAGCGTTGAAGCAACAGGGTTGAACACTGAAGCTTTCTTT. Translation gives CSVEATGLNTEAFF.

This chain's CDR3 is CSGRDRVTEAFF. Here the CDR3 DNA reads TGCAGCGGGCGGGACAGGGTTACTGAAGCTTTCTTT. V gene TRBV29-1 combines with J gene TRBJ1-1; 9 bases fit TRBD1. V dropped 7 bases and J dropped 5; count of bases not matched to a gene: 5. The CDR3 loop spans 12 amino acids. Per the germline V gene, CDR1 is SQVTM and CDR2 is ANQGSEA.